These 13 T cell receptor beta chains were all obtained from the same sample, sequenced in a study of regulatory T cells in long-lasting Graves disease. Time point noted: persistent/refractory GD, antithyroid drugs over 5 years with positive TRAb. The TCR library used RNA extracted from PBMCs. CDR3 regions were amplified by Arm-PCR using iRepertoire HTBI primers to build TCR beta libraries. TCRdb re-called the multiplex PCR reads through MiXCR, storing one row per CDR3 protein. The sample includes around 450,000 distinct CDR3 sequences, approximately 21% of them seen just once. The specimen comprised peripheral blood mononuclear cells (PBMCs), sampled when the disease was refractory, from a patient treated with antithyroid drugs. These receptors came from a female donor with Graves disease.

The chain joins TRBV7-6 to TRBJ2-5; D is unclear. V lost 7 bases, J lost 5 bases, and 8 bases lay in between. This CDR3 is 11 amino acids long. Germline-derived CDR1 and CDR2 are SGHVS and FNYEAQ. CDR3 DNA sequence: TGTGCCAGCACCCCGACGGAGACCCAGTACTTC. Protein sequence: CASTPTETQYF.

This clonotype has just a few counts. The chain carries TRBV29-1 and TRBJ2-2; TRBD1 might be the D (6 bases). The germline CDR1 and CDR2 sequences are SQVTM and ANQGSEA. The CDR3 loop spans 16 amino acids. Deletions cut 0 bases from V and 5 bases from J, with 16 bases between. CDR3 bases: TGCAGCGTTGAAGATCTTAAGGGGGAGATGACCGGGGAGCTGTTTTTT. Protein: CSVEDLKGEMTGELFF.

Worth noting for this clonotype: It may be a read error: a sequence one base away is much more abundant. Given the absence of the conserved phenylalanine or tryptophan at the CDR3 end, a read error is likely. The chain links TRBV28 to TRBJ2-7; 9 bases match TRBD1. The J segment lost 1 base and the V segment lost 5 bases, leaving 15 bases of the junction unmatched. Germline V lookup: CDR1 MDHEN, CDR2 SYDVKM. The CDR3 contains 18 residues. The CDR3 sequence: CASSAPGQGRLGSYEQYL. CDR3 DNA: TGTGCCAGCAGTGCTCCGGGACAGGGTAGATTAGGTTCCTACGAGCAGTACCTC.

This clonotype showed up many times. This CDR3 is CASTQEYGGAAFF. The DNA for the CDR3 is TGTGCCAGCACCCAAGAGTACGGCGGGGCAGCTTTCTTT. V gene TRBV2 combines with J gene TRBJ1-1, with TRBD1 as a possible D gene (5 bases). Deletions cut 7 bases from V and 10 bases from J, with 19 bases between. Germline V gene lookup returns CDR1 SNHLY and CDR2 FYNNEI. CDR3 length equals 13 residues.

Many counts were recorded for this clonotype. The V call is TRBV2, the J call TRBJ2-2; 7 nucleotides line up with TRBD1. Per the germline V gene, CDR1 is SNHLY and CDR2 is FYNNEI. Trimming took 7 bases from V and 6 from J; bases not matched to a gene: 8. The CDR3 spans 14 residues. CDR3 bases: TGTGCCAGCACGAGCAGGGGGTTGGCCGGGGAGCTGTTTTTT. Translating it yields CASTSRGLAGELFF.

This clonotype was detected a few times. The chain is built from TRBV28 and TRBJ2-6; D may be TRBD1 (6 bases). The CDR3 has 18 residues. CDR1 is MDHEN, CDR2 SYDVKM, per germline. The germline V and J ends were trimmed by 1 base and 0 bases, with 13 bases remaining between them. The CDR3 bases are TGTGCCAGCAGTTTATCCCCTCCACAGGGCTCTGGGGCCAACGTCCTGACTTTC. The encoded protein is CASSLSPPQGSGANVLTF. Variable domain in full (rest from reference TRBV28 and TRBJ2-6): DVKVTQSSRYLVKRTGEKVFLECVQDMDHENMFWYRQDPGLGLRLIYFSYDVKMKEKGDIPEGYSVSREKKERFSLILESASTNQTSMYLCASSLSPPQGSGANVLTFGAGSRLTVL.

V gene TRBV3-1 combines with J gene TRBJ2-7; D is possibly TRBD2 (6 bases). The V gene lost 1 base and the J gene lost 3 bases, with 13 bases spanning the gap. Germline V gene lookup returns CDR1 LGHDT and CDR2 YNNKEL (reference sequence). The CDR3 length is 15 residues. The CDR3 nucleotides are TGTGCCAGCAGCCAAGTCGGAGGGGTCAACTACGAGCAGTACTTC. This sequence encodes CASSQVGGVNYEQYF.

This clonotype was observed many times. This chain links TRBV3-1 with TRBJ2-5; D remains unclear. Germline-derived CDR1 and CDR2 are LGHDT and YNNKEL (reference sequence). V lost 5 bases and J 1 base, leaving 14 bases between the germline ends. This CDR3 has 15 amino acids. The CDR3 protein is CASSFTPGSQETQYF. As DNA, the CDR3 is TGTGCCAGCAGCTTCACACCGGGCTCCCAAGAGACCCAGTACTTC.

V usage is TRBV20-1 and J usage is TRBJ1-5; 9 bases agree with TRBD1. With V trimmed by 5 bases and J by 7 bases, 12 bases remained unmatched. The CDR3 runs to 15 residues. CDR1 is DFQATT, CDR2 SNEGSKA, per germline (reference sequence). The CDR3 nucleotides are TGCAGTGCTTCTACCGGGACAGGGATGGGACAGCCCCAGCATTTT. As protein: CSASTGTGMGQPQHF.

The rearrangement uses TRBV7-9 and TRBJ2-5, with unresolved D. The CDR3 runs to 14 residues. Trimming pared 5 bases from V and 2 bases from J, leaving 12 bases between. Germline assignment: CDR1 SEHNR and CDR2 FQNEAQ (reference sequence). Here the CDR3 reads CASSPTERQETQYF. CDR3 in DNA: TGTGCCAGCAGCCCGACTGAAAGACAAGAGACCCAGTACTTC.

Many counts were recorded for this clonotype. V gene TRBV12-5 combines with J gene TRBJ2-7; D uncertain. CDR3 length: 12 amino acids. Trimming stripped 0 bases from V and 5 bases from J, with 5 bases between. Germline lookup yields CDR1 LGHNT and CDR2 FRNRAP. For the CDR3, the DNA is TGTGCTAGTGGTTTGGTACCCCACGAGCAGTACTTC. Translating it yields CASGLVPHEQYF. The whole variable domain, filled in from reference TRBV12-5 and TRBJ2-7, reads DARVTQTPRHKVTEMGQEVTMRCQPILGHNTVFWYRQTMMQGLELLAYFRNRAPLDDSGMPKDRFSAEMPDATLATLKIQPSEPRDSAVYFCASGLVPHEQYFGPGTRLTVT.

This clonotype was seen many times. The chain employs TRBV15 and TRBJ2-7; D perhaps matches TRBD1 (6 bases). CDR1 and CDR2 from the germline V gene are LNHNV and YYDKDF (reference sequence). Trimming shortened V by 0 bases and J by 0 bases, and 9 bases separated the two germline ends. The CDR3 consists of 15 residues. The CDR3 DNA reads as TGTGCCACCAGCAGAGATGGGGGCAGCTCCTACGAGCAGTACTTC. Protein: CATSRDGGSSYEQYF. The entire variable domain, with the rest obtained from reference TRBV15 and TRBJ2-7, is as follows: DAMVIQNPRYQVTQFGKPVTLSCSQTLNHNVMYWYQQKSSQAPKLLFHYYDKDFNNEADTPDNFQSRRPNTSFCFLDIRSPGLGDTAMYLCATSRDGGSSYEQYFGPGTRLTVT.

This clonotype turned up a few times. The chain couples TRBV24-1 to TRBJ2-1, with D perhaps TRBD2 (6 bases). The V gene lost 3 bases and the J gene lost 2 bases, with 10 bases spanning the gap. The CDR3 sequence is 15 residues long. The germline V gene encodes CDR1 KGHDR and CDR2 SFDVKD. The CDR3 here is CATSDSLAAYNEQFF. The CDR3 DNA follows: TGTGCCACCAGTGATAGCTTAGCGGCCTACAATGAGCAGTTCTTC.